This TCR beta chain was retrieved from a study of OX40 agonist ivuxolimab in advanced cancers. Study results and limitations: There was clonal expansion of CD4+ and CD8+ blood T cells by week 6 at 0.1 to 3.0 mg/kg. Some patients without response likewise showed low normalized clonal expansion.

V lost 5 bases to trimming and J lost 5 bases; unmatched junction nucleotides: 12. Germline V lookup: CDR1 MNHEY, CDR2 SMNVEV (reference sequence). The CDR3 is made up of 16 amino acids. Libraries were prepared by immunoSEQ multiplex PCR; TCRdb keeps only in-frame clonotypes and omits some of them. The repertoire has 66,000 or so clones, approximately 90% of them found once; the top ten carry more than 20%. With respect to this clone: Its antigen is unknown.

This chain joins TRBV27 and TRBJ2-7; 10 nucleotides match TRBD1. This material consisted of CD4+ or CD8+ T cells sorted from blood, taken in a trial of the OX40 agonist ivuxolimab. The sequence came from an adult with an advanced solid tumor such as melanoma, head and neck, liver or kidney cancer. CDR3 coding DNA: TGTGCCAGCAGTATCCTCACCGGGACAGGGGCCCACGAGCAGTACTTC. Amino acid sequence: CASSILTGTGAHEQYF.